This T cell receptor (beta chain) stems from a study of blood T cell repertoires in COVID-19 (dated by TCRdb to the early 2020s). Regarding the research as a whole: Collaborator samples came from the United States, Italy and Spain and covered acute and convalescent phases of COVID-19. The prospective study material was composed of cDNA or gDNA derived from T cells, B-cell-depleted T cells, or PBMCs. Deeply sampled blood TCRbeta repertoires from subjects exposed to, actively infected with, or recovered from COVID-19 were included in the dataset. The repertoires were released in a freely available public database intended as a resource for research on the immune response to SARS-CoV-2. Samples came from the ongoing ImmuneRACE study (first 160 participants) plus 1,254 subjects from 6 global collaborators. The sample metadata nearly always contained a de-identified subject ID, COVID-19 status, age in years and sex. Where available, HLA class I and class II types were taken from metadata supplied by the sample provider and were not determined by assay-based typing.

Beyond this particular receptor, the publication reports: How much clinical and demographic metadata was included differed by source and by participant, and the metadata was provided uncurated.

TCRbeta CDR3 regions were amplified from genomic DNA using the immunoSEQ Assay, a bias-controlled multiplex PCR. The paper's processing steps were these. The number of nucleated cells in each sample was estimated by amplification of reference gene primers within the assay. To quantify the absolute abundance of each unique TCRbeta CDR3 rearrangement, sequence reads were collapsed and filtered. For each sample, productive Simpson clonality was calculated by taking the square root of Simpson's diversity index across productive rearrangements. TCRdb provides this immuneACCESS table in a form limited to in-frame rearrangements. Some clones are lacking; in checked studies, under half of them reflect an unresolved V gene, and why the rest are absent is not known. The V and J calls and clone size were taken over from that table, and D and trimming were inferred from the DNA. The sample includes tens of thousands of clones, with 70% to 80% observed a single time. The top ten constitute about 12% of the sample.

V sheds 1 base and J sheds 2 bases, leaving 9 bases between their ends. CDR1 and CDR2, per the germline V gene, are MNHEY and SVGAGI. Its CDR3 holds 15 amino acids, cysteine through phenylalanine. Only CDR3 DNA remains: 45 bases, in frame from the first base. About this clone: The clone's antigen remains unknown. Base qualities are not at hand, and no much larger clone is one base apart.

Each collaborating institution followed its own protocols to collect whole blood in K2EDTA tubes. For TCRbeta analysis, collaborators shipped samples as frozen whole blood, isolated PBMCs, or DNA extracted from either of those sample types. Here the chain combines TRBV6-5 and TRBJ2-1; TRBD2 is perhaps the D gene, given 5 matching bases. This TCR was sampled from a human donor in a cohort sampled during active COVID-19. Sequencing used peripheral blood. The DNA sequence reads TGTGCCAGCAGTTACTACGACGGGGCCTACAATGAGCAGTTCTTC. It encodes CASSYYDGAYNEQFF.